This T cell receptor (beta chain) was observed in a study of T cell responses to AZD1222 COVID-19 vaccine. General study points: Spike-specific TCR breadth and depth both grew after two AZD1222 doses. Nearly half of the spike-specific TCRs reportedly recognize variant regions that carry no mutations.

This CDR3 is 13 amino acids long. In germline, CDR1 is LGHDT, CDR2 YNNKEL (reference sequence). Trimming removed 1 base from V and 10 bases from J, with 11 bases in between. Of note for this clone: Antigen: not known.

The table came from immunoSEQ multiplex PCR; TCRdb's copy has only in-frame clones and leaves some out. The sample consists of 150,000 or so clones, 80% to 90% of them appearing once. This clonotype was sampled from an adult in good health. The rearrangement links TRBV3-1 (or the pseudogene TRBV3-2) to TRBJ2-1, with D perhaps matching TRBD2 (5 bases). This material consisted of peripheral blood, taken on day 0 of AZD1222 vaccination. CDR3 sequence (DNA): TGTGCCAGCAGCCAAGGGACTCCCGGGGAGCAGTTCTTC. This sequence encodes CASSQGTPGEQFF.